This T cell receptor (beta chain) was obtained from a study of T-cell memory formation after mild COVID-19. This clonotype turned up a few times. Its antigen is currently unknown. Each CDR3 protein is one row after TCRdb ran MiXCR on the 5' RACE reads. The sample lists about 430,000 distinct CDR3 sequences, roughly 24% occurring once. General observations from the study: Memory from before infection featured some responding clones, which suggests cross-reactive memory joined.

The CDR3 has 20 amino acids. Germline V gene sequence: CDR1 SEHNR, CDR2 FQNEAQ (reference sequence). The ends lost 0 bases at V and 1 base at J; junction bases unmatched: 11. Sample: PBMCs or a T cell subset sorted from them (not recorded which). The chain combines TRBV7-9 with TRBJ2-2; 10 bases match TRBD2. The origin of this receptor is an adult woman who had mild COVID-19 (a few samples of this study predate the infection). Cell type and time point are not known. The CDR3 spells CASSLAGGAGGPWNTGELFF. CDR3 nucleotide sequence: TGTGCCAGCAGCTTAGCCGGAGGAGCGGGAGGGCCCTGGAACACCGGGGAGCTGTTTTTT.